This paragraph reports one T cell receptor (beta chain). Its antigen is still unknown. The sample comes from a study of yellow fever vaccine responses in identical twins. Points from the study as a whole: As reported, the vaccine T cell response of twins seemed partly convergent and partly personalized.

Looked up from germline, CDR1 is SGHAT and CDR2 is FQDESV (reference sequence). The CDR3 is 16 residues long. V was pared by 1 base and J by 9 bases, with 22 bases between. TCRdb independently ran MiXCR on the RT-PCR reads; one entry per CDR3 protein. The sample lists more than 4,500 distinct CDR3 sequences; less than 75% were seen once. The material was T cells from blood (PBMCs), unsorted or a sorted subset (not recorded which), obtained before or after yellow fever vaccination (not recorded which). The V and J genes are TRBV11-1 and TRBJ2-7, with D possibly being TRBD2 (6 bases). The source of this sequence is a woman between 18 and 29 years old who received the yellow fever vaccine. CDR3 residues: CASSLVLSREEWAQYF. DNA of the CDR3: TGTGCCAGCAGCTTAGTTCTCTCCAGGGAGGAGTGGGCGCAGTACTTC.